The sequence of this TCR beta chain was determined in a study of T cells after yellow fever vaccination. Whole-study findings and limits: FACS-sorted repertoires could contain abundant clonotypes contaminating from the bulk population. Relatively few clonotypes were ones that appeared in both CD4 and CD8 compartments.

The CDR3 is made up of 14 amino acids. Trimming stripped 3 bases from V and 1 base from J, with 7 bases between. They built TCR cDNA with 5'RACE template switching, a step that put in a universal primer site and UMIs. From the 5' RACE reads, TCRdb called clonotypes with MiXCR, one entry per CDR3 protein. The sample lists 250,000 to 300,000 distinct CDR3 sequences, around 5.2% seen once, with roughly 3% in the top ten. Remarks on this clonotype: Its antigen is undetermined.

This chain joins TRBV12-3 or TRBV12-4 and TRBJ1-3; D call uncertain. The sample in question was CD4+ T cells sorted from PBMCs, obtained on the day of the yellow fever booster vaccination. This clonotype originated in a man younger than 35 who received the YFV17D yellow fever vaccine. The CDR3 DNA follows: TGTGCCAGCAGTTTTGGTGTTTCTGGAAACACCATATATTTT. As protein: CASSFGVSGNTIYF.